This is a list of T cell receptor beta chains from one sample in a study of OX40 agonist ivuxolimab in advanced cancers. Repertoires were generated with immunoSEQ multiplex PCR, while TCRdb's copy carries only in-frame clones and drops some. The sample has 70,000 to 90,000 clones, around nine tenths seen once. The sequenced sample was CD4+ or CD8+ T cells sorted from blood, obtained in a trial of the OX40 agonist ivuxolimab. Receptor source: an adult with an advanced solid tumor such as melanoma, head and neck, liver or kidney cancer. The CDR3 runs from the conserved cysteine through the conserved F or W. D genes are given only for firm matches. Some rows have no size entry. The others give once, few or many, or a class for an expanded clone.

TRBV27	-	-	TRBJ1-5	CASRSLGANSNQPQHF	TGTGCCAGCAGGTCGCTGGGGGCCAATAGCAATCAGCCCCAGCATTTT
TRBV7-8	once	-	TRBJ2-5	CASTTQGGQETQYF	TGTGCCAGCACTACCCAGGGAGGTCAAGAGACCCAGTACTTC
TRBV5-8	-	-	TRBJ1-4	CASSLAGLGNEKLFF	TGTGCCAGCAGCTTGGCGGGTTTGGGGAATGAAAAACTGTTTTTT
TRBV27	-	-	TRBJ1-1	CASSKSMNTEAFF	TGTGCCAGCAGTAAAAGTATGAACACTGAAGCTTTCTTT
TRBV19	-	-	TRBJ2-2	CASSIGSTYGELFF	TGTGCCAGTAGTATTGGAAGCACTTACGGGGAGCTGTTTTTT
TRBV19	-	TRBD2	TRBJ2-5	CASKDRGGIQETQYF	TGTGCCAGTAAGGACCGCGGGGGGATCCAAGAGACCCAGTACTTC
TRBV30	-	TRBD2	TRBJ2-1	CAWSESGREQFF	TGTGCCTGGAGCGAAAGCGGGAGAGAGCAGTTCTTC
TRBV9	-	TRBD2	TRBJ2-2	CASSAPGLAGGGDTGELFF	TGTGCCAGCAGCGCTCCGGGACTAGCGGGAGGGGGAGACACCGGGGAGCTGTTTTTT
TRBV27	-	TRBD1	TRBJ2-7	CASWDRTYEQYF	TGTGCCAGTTGGGACAGAACCTACGAGCAGTACTTC
TRBV7-2	-	-	TRBJ1-1	CASSLAFDSVLNTEAFF	TGTGCCAGCAGCTTAGCATTTGACAGCGTCTTGAACACTGAAGCTTTCTTT
TRBV6-5	-	TRBD1	TRBJ1-1	CATQGAGNTEAFF	TGTGCCACCCAGGGGGCTGGGAACACTGAAGCTTTCTTT
TRBV29-1	-	-	TRBJ2-7	CSVGISRDEQYF	TGCAGCGTTGGAATCTCCCGGGACGAGCAGTACTTC
TRBV14	-	TRBD2	TRBJ2-2	CASSLLPGLAGESGELFF	TGTGCCAGCAGCCTCCTCCCGGGACTAGCGGGAGAGTCCGGGGAGCTGTTTTTT
TRBV28	-	-	TRBJ2-5	CASSGAGPGSETQYF	TGTGCCAGCAGTGGGGCTGGGCCGGGATCGGAGACCCAGTACTTC
TRBV4-1	-	-	TRBJ2-3	CASSHHGVFTDTQYF	TGCGCCAGCAGCCATCACGGAGTCTTCACAGATACGCAGTATTTT
TRBV5-1	-	-	TRBJ2-7	CASSLGAGTTYEQYF	TGCGCCAGCAGCTTGGGGGCAGGGACAACCTACGAGCAGTACTTC
TRBV7-6	-	-	TRBJ1-5	CASSLGGGSDQPQHF	TGTGCCAGCAGCTTAGGCGGGGGATCGGATCAGCCCCAGCATTTT
TRBV28	-	TRBD1	TRBJ2-5	CASRTSGGAETQYF	TGTGCCAGCAGAACCTCAGGGGGCGCGGAGACCCAGTACTTC
TRBV19	-	-	TRBJ1-2	CASSIPPPGHEITHYGYTF	TGTGCCAGTAGTATACCCCCCCCCGGACATGAGATTACCCACTATGGCTACACCTTC
TRBV30	-	TRBD1	TRBJ1-1	CAGSRDRVNTEAFF	TGTGCCGGCTCCAGGGACAGGGTGAACACTGAAGCTTTCTTT
TRBV25-1	-	-	TRBJ1-4	CASSVHSATNEKLFF	TGTGCCAGCAGTGTCCACAGTGCAACTAATGAAAAACTGTTTTTT
TRBV19	-	-	TRBJ1-3	CASSIAAVPGNTIYF	TGTGCCAGTAGTATCGCGGCAGTCCCTGGAAACACCATATATTTT